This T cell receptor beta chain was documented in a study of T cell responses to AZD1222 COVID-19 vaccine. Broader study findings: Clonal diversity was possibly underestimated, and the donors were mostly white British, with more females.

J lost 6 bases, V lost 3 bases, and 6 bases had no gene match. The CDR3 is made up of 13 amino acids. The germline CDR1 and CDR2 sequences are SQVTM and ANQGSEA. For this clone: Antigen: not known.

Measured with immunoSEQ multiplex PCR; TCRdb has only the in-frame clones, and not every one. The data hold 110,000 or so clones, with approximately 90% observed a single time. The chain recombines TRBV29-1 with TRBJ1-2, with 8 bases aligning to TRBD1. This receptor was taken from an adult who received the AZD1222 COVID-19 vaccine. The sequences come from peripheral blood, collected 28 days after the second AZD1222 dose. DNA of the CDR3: TGCAGCGTTGATGGCACAGGGGGACATGGCTACACCTTC. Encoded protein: CSVDGTGGHGYTF.